This passage covers 22 T cell receptor beta chains from one sample sequenced in a study of cytomegalovirus exposure and HLA in healthy donors. This PCR relied on a set of 60 Vbeta primers and 13 Jbeta primers. Repertoires were generated with immunoSEQ multiplex PCR, while TCRdb's copy carries only in-frame clones and drops some. The data contain about 140,000 clones, roughly four fifths of them singletons. The sequenced sample was PBMCs. All receptors come from a middle-aged man in good health and CMV-seropositive.

The J gene is TRBJ1-5, the V gene TRBV6-6; tentative D call: TRBD1 (5 bases). Trimming removed 5 bases at V and 3 bases at J, with 14 bases between. CDR1 and CDR2 (germline): MNHNY, SVGAGI (reference sequence). The CDR3 spans 15 residues. CDR3 bases: TGTGCCAGCAGTATGGCGGGGGGGGTCAATCAGCCCCAGCATTTT. Translated: CASSMAGGVNQPQHF.

The chain is built from TRBV19 and TRBJ1-1, with TRBD1 matching 7 bases. The junction had 3 bases not matched to a gene; V was cut back by 6 bases and J by 2 bases. CDR3 length equals 13 residues. Germline V gene data show CDR1 as LNHDA and CDR2 as SQIVND (reference sequence). The CDR3 DNA follows: TGTGCCAGTAGGGACAGGAGCAACACTGAAGCTTTCTTT. Its protein is CASRDRSNTEAFF.

This clone was observed a few times. This sequence joins TRBV19 and TRBJ2-7; 8 nucleotides agree with TRBD1. The CDR3 is made up of 15 amino acids. Germline assignment: CDR1 LNHDA and CDR2 SQIVND (reference sequence). The trim removed 3 bases at V and 5 bases at J, leaving 9 bases unmatched. CDR3 in amino acids: CASSIKGQVLNEQYF. CDR3 nucleotide sequence: TGTGCCAGTAGTATCAAGGGACAGGTCTTGAACGAGCAGTACTTC.

The rearrangement links TRBV6-5 to TRBJ1-6, with 9 nucleotides matching TRBD1. Germline trimming cut 6 bases from V and 7 bases from J; bases unmatched to any gene: 7. CDR3 length equals 15 residues. Per the germline V gene, CDR1 is MNHEY and CDR2 is SVGAGI. The CDR3 DNA sequence: TGTGCCAGCAGGACGGGACAGGGTTTGAATTCACCCCTCCACTTT. Amino acids: CASRTGQGLNSPLHF.

The rearrangement uses TRBV5-8 and TRBJ1-6; 9 bases match TRBD1. J lost 11 bases, V lost 4 bases, and 7 bases had no gene match. The CDR3 spans 14 residues. Germline V gene lookup returns CDR1 SGHTS and CDR2 YDEGEE. Here the CDR3 reads CASSNGQGWTPLHF. In DNA form, the CDR3 reads TGTGCCAGCAGCAACGGACAGGGGTGGACACCCCTCCACTTT.

This chain connects TRBV19 to TRBJ1-5, with D possibly TRBD1 on 6 matching bases. V lost 7 bases and J lost 2, with 18 bases in between. The CDR3 extends over 16 amino acids. Germline loops: CDR1 LNHDA, CDR2 SQIVND (reference sequence). Here the CDR3 reads CASKEGVHRGNQPQHF. The CDR3 bases are TGTGCCAGTAAAGAGGGCGTCCACAGGGGCAATCAGCCCCAGCATTTT.

V gene TRBV5-4 combines with J gene TRBJ2-3, with 9 bases aligning to TRBD1. Per the germline V gene, CDR1 is SGHNT and CDR2 is YYREEE (reference sequence). Trimming cost V 2 bases and J 4 bases; bases outside gene matches: 5. The CDR3 runs to 15 residues. CDR3 coding DNA: TGTGCCAGCAGCTTCGGGGACAGGGAGGCAGATACGCAGTATTTT. As protein: CASSFGDREADTQYF.

The chain couples TRBV28 to TRBJ2-1; tentative D call: TRBD1 (5 bases). Trimming took off 2 bases at V and 13 bases at J, with 12 bases between the two ends. The length of the CDR3 is 12 residues. Germline CDR1 and CDR2: MDHEN and SYDVKM. This CDR3 reads CASSLIIGAQFF. In nucleotides, the CDR3 is TGTGCCAGCAGTTTAATTATAGGGGCCCAGTTCTTC.

The chain carries TRBV6-5 and TRBJ1-6; D gene ambiguous. The germline V and J ends were trimmed by 6 bases and 7 bases, with 16 bases remaining between them. The CDR3 consists of 15 residues. Per the germline V gene, CDR1 is MNHEY and CDR2 is SVGAGI. The CDR3 reads CASSPVGGGNSPLHF. As DNA, the CDR3 is TGTGCCAGCAGCCCCGTTGGAGGCGGCAATTCACCCCTCCACTTT.

This clone was recorded only once. The V call is TRBV9, the J call TRBJ2-5; 7 bases fit TRBD2. Germline loops: CDR1 SGDLS, CDR2 YYNGEE. There are 15 residues in the CDR3. V dropped 0 bases and J dropped 2; count of bases not matched to a gene: 4. The CDR3 coding sequence is TGTGCCAGCAGCGTAGCTAGCGGAGATCAAGAGACCCAGTACTTC. As protein: CASSVASGDQETQYF.

V is TRBV7-9 and J is TRBJ1-2; TRBD1 aligns across 7 bases. This CDR3 spans 15 amino acids. Germline CDR1 SEHNR, CDR2 FQNEAQ (reference sequence). Germline trimming cut 3 bases from V and 4 bases from J; bases unmatched to any gene: 8. CDR3 sequence: CASSFHTTGAYGYTF. As DNA, the CDR3 is TGTGCCAGCAGCTTCCACACTACAGGGGCCTATGGCTACACCTTC. Full variable domain (missing parts from reference TRBV7-9 and TRBJ1-2): DTGVSQNPRHKITKRGQNVTFRCDPISEHNRLYWYRQTLGQGPEFLTYFQNEAQLEKSRLLSDRFSAERPKGSFSTLEIQRTEQGDSAMYLCASSFHTTGAYGYTFGSGTRLTVV.

The chain carries TRBV2 and TRBJ2-1, with D perhaps TRBD1 (5 bases). Germline assignment: CDR1 SNHLY and CDR2 FYNNEI. This CDR3 spans 15 amino acids. Trimming took off 3 bases at V and 7 bases at J, with 16 bases between the two ends. CDR3 region: CASSDWGPSRNEQFF. CDR3 DNA sequence: TGTGCCAGCAGTGATTGGGGCCCCTCCAGGAATGAGCAGTTCTTC.

This clone occurred once. The gene calls are TRBV14 and TRBJ1-2, with 7 bases matching TRBD1. This CDR3 has 18 residues. V lost 1 base to trimming and J lost 4 bases; unmatched junction nucleotides: 15. Germline V gene lookup returns CDR1 SGHDN and CDR2 FVKESK. The CDR3 DNA reads as TGTGCCAGCAGCCAAGGTTTAACAGGGGTCGACCCCCTCTATGGCTACACCTTC. Protein product: CASSQGLTGVDPLYGYTF. Complete variable domain (other parts from reference TRBV14 and TRBJ1-2): EAGVTQFPSHSVIEKGQTVTLRCDPISGHDNLYWYRRVMGKEIKFLLHFVKESKQDESGMPNNRFLAERTGGTYSTLKVQPAELEDSGVYFCASSQGLTGVDPLYGYTFGSGTRLTVV.

The CDR3 nucleotides are TGTGCCAGCAGTCTAGAGTACCAAGAGACCCAGTACTTC. Residues: CASSLEYQETQYF. The V and J genes are TRBV2 and TRBJ2-5; D is undetermined. From germline, CDR1 is SNHLY and CDR2 FYNNEI. The V gene lost 5 bases and the J gene lost 0 bases, with 7 bases spanning the gap. The CDR3 has 13 amino acids.

The CDR3 is CASSVGVGRVDSPLHF. As DNA, the CDR3 is TGTGCCAGCAGCGTAGGTGTGGGCAGGGTTGATTCACCCCTCCACTTT. The rearrangement joins TRBV9 to TRBJ1-6; tentative D call: TRBD1 (5 bases). The CDR3 consists of 16 residues. Deletions cut 0 bases from V and 8 bases from J, with 15 bases between. In germline, CDR1 is SGDLS, CDR2 YYNGEE.

This rearrangement joins TRBV19 to TRBJ2-2; TRBD2 matches at 7 bases. CDR3 length: 16 residues. The junction had 14 bases not matched to a gene; V was cut back by 5 bases and J by 8 bases. Per germline, CDR1 LNHDA and CDR2 SQIVND (reference sequence). CDR3 amino acids: CASSRVGGSLTGELFF. In DNA, the CDR3 is TGTGCCAGTAGTCGGGTTGGCGGGAGCCTAACAGGGGAGCTGTTTTTT.

This clone was picked up one time. A read error may account for a junction end that differs from germline. V usage is TRBV7-9 and J usage is TRBJ1-1, with a possible D match to TRBD1 (6 bases). Looked up from germline, CDR1 is SEHNR and CDR2 is FQNEAQ (reference sequence). CDR3 size: 13 residues. In nucleotides, the CDR3 is TGTTCCAGCAGGGTAGGGGGGAACACTGAAGCTTTCTTT. Protein sequence: CSSRVGGNTEAFF.

The chain recombines TRBV6-1 with TRBJ1-3; the match to TRBD1 covers 7 bases. CDR1 and CDR2 (germline): MNHNS, SASEGT. The CDR3 loop spans 14 amino acids. V trimming: 3 bases; J trimming: 3 bases; junction bases outside the gene matches: 2. The CDR3 region has the DNA TGTGCCAGCAGTGAGCAGGGGGATGGAAACACCATATATTTT. It codes for CASSEQGDGNTIYF.

The chain employs TRBV5-1 and TRBJ1-2, with a tentative D call TRBD1 (5 bases). CDR3 length equals 16 residues. Trimming removed 3 bases at V and 0 bases at J, with 15 bases between. Germline V gene data show CDR1 as SGHRS and CDR2 as YFSETQ. CDR3 sequence reads: CASSSQGDSTNYGYTF. For the CDR3, the DNA is TGCGCCAGCAGCTCACAAGGCGACAGCACTAACTATGGCTACACCTTC.

The chain recombines TRBV7-2 with TRBJ1-1; 11 bases align to TRBD1. This CDR3 is built from 16 residues. V was clipped by 6 bases and J by 3 bases; unmatched bases: 9. CDR1 and CDR2 (germline): SGHTA, FQGNSA. CDR3: CASRPAGTGGYTEAFF. CDR3 nucleotide sequence: TGTGCCAGCAGACCGGCGGGGACAGGGGGTTACACTGAAGCTTTCTTT.

The V and J genes are TRBV9 and TRBJ2-2, with D hard to call. The V and J ends lost 2 bases and 7 bases respectively, with 12 bases between them. The CDR3 length is 14 residues. CDR1 SGDLS and CDR2 YYNGEE come from the germline V gene. The CDR3 protein is CASSVETYGGELFF. The CDR3 bases are TGTGCCAGCAGCGTTGAGACATATGGCGGGGAGCTGTTTTTT.

The CDR3 bases are TGTGCCAGCAGCTTGAAGGGGGCCACTGGAAACACCATATATTTT. Its translation is CASSLKGATGNTIYF. The V call is TRBV5-4, the J call TRBJ1-3, with TRBD1 identical over 7 bases. V lost 1 base, J lost 2 bases, and 3 bases stayed unmatched. Germline CDR1 and CDR2: SGHNT and YYREEE (reference sequence). The CDR3 sequence is 15 residues long.